These 14 T cell receptor beta chains share one sample of origin, sequenced in a study of control samples from healthy donors and cancer patients. Using immunoSEQ multiplex PCR, the repertoire was profiled, and TCRdb retains in-frame clones only, with some absent. The sample consists of some 150,000 clones, approximately 94% of them appearing once. Sequencing input: PBMCs. The receptor set was obtained from a man aged 55 to 70 with colorectal cancer.

Of note for this clone: This sample includes further DNA sequences coding for the same CDR3. The chain couples TRBV9 to TRBJ2-1, with D perhaps TRBD2 (5 bases). Germline CDR1 reads SGDLS; CDR2 reads YYNGEE. The length of the CDR3 is 15 residues. Trimming shortened V by 0 bases and J by 1 base, and 8 bases separated the two germline ends. The CDR3 nucleotides read TGTGCCAGCAGCGTAGACAGCGGTTCCTACAATGAGCAGTTCTTC. It codes for CASSVDSGSYNEQFF.

V is TRBV13 and J is TRBJ2-3; D possibly matches TRBD1 or TRBD2 (6 bases each). The ends were cut back, 1 base at V and 9 bases at J, with 8 bases in the middle. From germline, CDR1 is PRHDT and CDR2 FYEKMQ (reference sequence). The CDR3 extends over 12 amino acids. This CDR3 is CASSLAGATQYF. The DNA of the CDR3 is TGTGCCAGCAGCTTAGCGGGGGCCACGCAGTATTTT.

This rearrangement joins TRBV5-1 to TRBJ2-1, with 9 bases identical to TRBD1. CDR1 SGHRS and CDR2 YFSETQ come from the germline V gene. There are 15 residues in the CDR3. Trimming cost V 4 bases and J 6 bases; bases outside gene matches: 8. The CDR3, as DNA: TGCGCCAGCAGCAGTCGGACAGGGGTTCGCAATGAGCAGTTCTTC. Translating gives CASSSRTGVRNEQFF.

The chain combines TRBV24-1 with TRBJ1-1; 8 nucleotides line up with TRBD1. After removal of 7 bases from V and 1 base from J, the junction contained 1 base not matched to a gene. Germline CDR1 and CDR2: KGHDR and SFDVKD. This CDR3 is built from 13 residues. The CDR3 nucleotides are TGTGCCACCAGGGGGACAGGGAACACTGAAGCTTTCTTT. Translation: CATRGTGNTEAFF.

This clone was seen a single time. V is TRBV14 and J is TRBJ1-2; 7 nucleotides agree with TRBD1. This CDR3 has 13 residues. Looked up from germline, CDR1 is SGHDN and CDR2 is FVKESK. V lost 6 bases and J lost 7; bases outside the gene matches: 8. Here the CDR3 DNA reads TGTGCCAGCAGAAAACAGGGGACCAGTGGCTACACCTTC. It is translated as CASRKQGTSGYTF.

This rearrangement joins TRBV7-2 to TRBJ1-5; the D is unclear. Germline CDR1 and CDR2: SGHTA and FQGNSA. V was shortened by 4 bases and J by 7 bases, with 14 bases between the two germline ends. The CDR3 totals 14 residues. The DNA of the CDR3 is TGTGCCAGCAGCTCCGTCCGGGTGGGCCAGCCCCAGCATTTT. Protein: CASSSVRVGQPQHF.

The genes are TRBV19 and TRBJ1-2, with D possibly TRBD1 on 5 matching bases. Germline V lookup: CDR1 LNHDA, CDR2 SQIVND (reference sequence). There are 15 residues in the CDR3. V gave up 5 bases and J gave up 0 bases, with 13 bases separating them. The CDR3 sequence is CASSLPTTANYGYTF. DNA for the CDR3: TGTGCCAGTAGTCTCCCCACGACAGCTAACTATGGCTACACCTTC.

The chain employs TRBV7-2 and TRBJ2-1; D may be TRBD1 (6 bases). CDR1 is SGHTA and CDR2 is FQGNSA in the germline V gene. V dropped 2 bases and J dropped 4 bases, with 12 bases sitting between them. This CDR3 region has 15 residues. CDR3 protein: CASSLRGTPYNEQFF. As DNA, the CDR3 is TGTGCCAGCAGCTTAAGGGGGACCCCATACAATGAGCAGTTCTTC.

The chain uses TRBV5-1 and TRBJ2-2, with D possibly matching TRBD1 (6 bases). Germline V gene sequence: CDR1 SGHRS, CDR2 YFSETQ. V lost 4 bases and J 0 bases, leaving 10 bases between the germline ends. The CDR3 consists of 15 residues. CDR3 DNA: TGCGCCAGCAGCGACCAGGGGCCGAACACCGGGGAGCTGTTTTTT. Amino acids: CASSDQGPNTGELFF.

This clone was seen once. The gene calls are TRBV6-5 and TRBJ1-4; D gene unclear. Germline values: CDR1 MNHEY, CDR2 SVGAGI. Deletions cut 7 bases from V and 3 bases from J, with 15 bases between. This CDR3 is built from 15 residues. DNA of the CDR3: TGTGCCAGCAAACCCGGGGTGTCGGCTAATGAAAAACTGTTTTTT. Its translation is CASKPGVSANEKLFF.

The rearrangement joins TRBV5-8 to TRBJ2-3; D is unresolved. CDR1 is SGHTS, CDR2 YDEGEE, per germline. The length of the CDR3 is 13 residues. Trimming removed 4 bases at V and 6 bases at J, with 12 bases between. In DNA form, the CDR3 reads TGTGCCAGCAGCCCCCCCTTGGAGGATACGCAGTATTTT. It translates to CASSPPLEDTQYF.

This clone was observed a single time. This sequence joins TRBV6-5 and TRBJ2-2, with D unresolved. The CDR3 covers 13 residues. V dropped 1 base and J dropped 3 bases, with 3 bases sitting between them. Per the germline V gene, CDR1 is MNHEY and CDR2 is SVGAGI. The CDR3 loop is CASSYWDTGELFF. The CDR3 region has the DNA TGTGCCAGCAGTTACTGGGACACCGGGGAGCTGTTTTTT.

The chain joins TRBV18 to TRBJ1-1; D gene uncertain. This CDR3 spans 15 amino acids. V was shortened by 6 bases and J by 0 bases, with 14 bases between the two germline ends. Germline assignment: CDR1 KGHSH and CDR2 LQKENI. DNA of the CDR3: TGTGCCAGCTCCCCAGGAGGCGGGGTGAACACTGAAGCTTTCTTT. Amino acid sequence: CASSPGGGVNTEAFF.

The rearrangement uses TRBV6-1 and TRBJ1-5; tentatively, D is TRBD1 (5 bases). This CDR3 has 16 amino acids. From germline, CDR1 is MNHNS and CDR2 SASEGT. V lost 4 bases and J lost 4, with 17 bases in between. This CDR3 reads CASSVAGEQFNQPQHF. As DNA, the CDR3 is TGTGCCAGCAGTGTCGCGGGGGAACAGTTTAATCAGCCCCAGCATTTT.